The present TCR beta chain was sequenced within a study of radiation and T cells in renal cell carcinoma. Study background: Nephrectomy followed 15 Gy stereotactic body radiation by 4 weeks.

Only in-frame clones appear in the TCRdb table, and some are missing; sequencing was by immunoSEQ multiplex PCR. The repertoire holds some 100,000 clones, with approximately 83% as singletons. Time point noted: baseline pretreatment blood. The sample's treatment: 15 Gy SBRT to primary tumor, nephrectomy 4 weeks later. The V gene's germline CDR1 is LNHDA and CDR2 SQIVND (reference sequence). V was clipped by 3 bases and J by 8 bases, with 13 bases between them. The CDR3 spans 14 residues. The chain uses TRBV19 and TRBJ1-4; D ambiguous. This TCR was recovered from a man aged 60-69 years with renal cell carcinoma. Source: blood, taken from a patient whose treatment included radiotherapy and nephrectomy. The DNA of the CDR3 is TGTGCCAGTAGTATTGTAGGGAATGTGGAAAAACTGTTTTTT. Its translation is CASSIVGNVEKLFF.